Listed here are 17 T cell receptor beta chains from one sample, sequenced in a study of blood T cell repertoires in COVID-19. Method: immunoSEQ multiplex PCR; TCRdb's copy keeps in-frame clones and lacks some. This repertoire shows some 130,000 clones, about 79% found once; its top ten account for 16%. The sample comprised peripheral blood. These receptors came from a woman between 45 and 60 years old with acute or convalescent COVID-19.

The rearrangement joins TRBV6-1 to TRBJ1-1; TRBD1 aligns across 7 bases. Germline V gives CDR1 MNHNS, CDR2 SASEGT. The CDR3 runs 16 residues. Losses at the gene ends were 4 bases for V and 5 bases for J; bases not matched to a gene: 13. The CDR3 DNA sequence: TGTGCCAGCAGTGGATTCCAATTACAGGGGACGACTGAAGCTTTCTTT. This codes for CASSGFQLQGTTEAFF.

The rearrangement links TRBV19 to TRBJ1-2; tentatively, D is TRBD1 (6 bases). The CDR3 sequence is 14 residues long. The ends were cut back, 4 bases at V and 0 bases at J, with 9 bases in the middle. In germline, CDR1 is LNHDA, CDR2 SQIVND (reference sequence). The CDR3 DNA sequence: TGTGCCAGTAGTACCGGACAGACTAACTATGGCTACACCTTC. Translated: CASSTGQTNYGYTF.

V usage is TRBV5-1 and J usage is TRBJ2-2; D gene ambiguous. The germline V gene encodes CDR1 SGHRS and CDR2 YFSETQ. CDR3 size: 12 residues. Trimming cost V 1 base and J 7 bases, with 5 bases left between them. The CDR3 sequence: CASSLSNGELFF. The DNA of the CDR3 is TGCGCCAGCAGCTTGTCAAACGGGGAGCTGTTTTTT.

This sequence joins TRBV28 and TRBJ2-2; 11 bases fit TRBD1. In germline, CDR1 is MDHEN, CDR2 SYDVKM. The V gene end was trimmed by 6 bases and the J gene end by 7 bases; junction bases not matched to a gene: 7. The CDR3 runs to 15 residues. The CDR3 loop is CASRPPGQGVGELFF. As DNA, the CDR3 is TGTGCCAGCAGACCTCCGGGACAGGGGGTCGGGGAGCTGTTTTTT.

In its sample, this clone was seen a few times. This chain links TRBV29-1 with TRBJ1-1, with TRBD1 as a possible D gene (6 bases). The germline V gene has CDR1 SQVTM and CDR2 ANQGSEA. CDR3 length equals 11 residues. V was clipped by 4 bases and J by 9 bases, with 12 bases between them. Here the CDR3 reads CSVGDQGKAFF. CDR3 DNA sequence: TGCAGCGTTGGGGACCAGGGGAAAGCTTTCTTT.

V and J are TRBV11-2 and TRBJ1-5, with D perhaps TRBD1 (5 bases). CDR3 size: 15 residues. Germline assignment: CDR1 SGHAT and CDR2 FQNNGV. V was trimmed by 3 bases and J by 2 bases, leaving 11 bases between them. CDR3 DNA: TGTGCCAGCAGCTTGGGGGGGACGGGCAATCAGCCCCAGCATTTT. It codes for CASSLGGTGNQPQHF.

The CDR3 sequence: CASSLGEGTSEKLFF. CDR3 DNA sequence: TGTGCCAGCAGCTTGGGGGAGGGAACAAGCGAAAAACTGTTTTTT. This rearrangement joins TRBV5-4 to TRBJ1-4; D not resolved. The CDR3 covers 15 residues. The germline CDR1 and CDR2 sequences are SGHNT and YYREEE (reference sequence). V was pared by 0 bases and J by 8 bases, with 14 bases between.

V and J are TRBV18 and TRBJ1-1; 7 nucleotides line up with TRBD1. V shed 6 bases and J 4 bases; nucleotides not matched to a gene: 8. CDR1 is KGHSH, CDR2 LQKENI, per germline. This CDR3 comprises 14 residues. This chain's CDR3 is CASSSSGGGTEAFF. DNA for the CDR3: TGTGCCAGCTCCTCATCAGGGGGAGGCACTGAAGCTTTCTTT.

This chain connects TRBV5-8 to TRBJ1-5; 10 nucleotides match TRBD1. This CDR3 region has 17 residues. In germline, CDR1 is SGHTS, CDR2 YDEGEE. V gave up 4 bases and J gave up 6 bases; unmatched junction bases: 13. The CDR3 reads CASSPRTGGRGIQPQHF. CDR3 DNA: TGTGCCAGCAGCCCCCGGACAGGGGGGAGAGGTATTCAGCCCCAGCATTTT.

V and J are TRBV6-5 and TRBJ1-2; D is unresolved. The CDR3 covers 16 residues. Germline values: CDR1 MNHEY, CDR2 SVGAGI. V dropped 2 bases and J dropped 0 bases, with 13 bases sitting between them. The CDR3 reads CASSYGSGNTNYGYTF. Written as DNA, the CDR3 is TGTGCCAGCAGTTACGGTAGCGGAAATACTAACTATGGCTACACCTTC.

The rearrangement uses TRBV24-1 and TRBJ1-5; 7 bases align to TRBD1. CDR1 is KGHDR and CDR2 is SFDVKD in the germline V gene. This CDR3 spans 13 amino acids. Unmatched junction bases numbered 4, after V lost 9 bases and J lost 3 bases. The CDR3 reads CATQDRDNQPQHF. For the CDR3, the DNA is TGTGCCACCCAAGACAGGGACAATCAGCCCCAGCATTTT.

This clone occurred a few times. The V call is TRBV28, the J call TRBJ1-1, with D possibly matching TRBD1 (5 bases). Between the trimmed V and J ends, which lost 4 bases and 7 bases, there was a span of 10 bases. The germline V gene has CDR1 MDHEN and CDR2 SYDVKM. The CDR3 sequence is 12 residues long. The CDR3 spells CASSWDGGEAFF. Written as DNA, the CDR3 is TGTGCCAGCAGTTGGGACGGGGGTGAAGCTTTCTTT.

This chain joins TRBV9 and TRBJ2-1, with TRBD2 matching 11 bases. The CDR3 covers 15 residues. CDR1 is SGDLS, CDR2 YYNGEE, per germline. The junction had 5 bases not matched to a gene; V was cut back by 4 bases and J by 5 bases. The CDR3 protein is CASSTLAGGDNEQFF. CDR3 nucleotide sequence: TGTGCCAGCAGCACCCTAGCGGGGGGAGACAATGAGCAGTTCTTC.

The chain is built from TRBV18 and TRBJ1-5; 8 nucleotides match TRBD1. The CDR3 contains 15 residues. V lost 4 bases, J lost 3 bases, and 5 bases stayed unmatched. CDR1 and CDR2 (germline): KGHSH, LQKENI. In DNA, the CDR3 is TGTGCCAGCTCACTAGGACAGGGCTACAATCAGCCCCAGCATTTT. The encoded protein is CASSLGQGYNQPQHF. Filled out from reference TRBV18 and TRBJ1-5, the complete variable domain reads NAGVMQNPRHLVRRRGQEARLRCSPMKGHSHVYWYRQLPEEGLKFMVYLQKENIIDESGMPKERFSAEFPKEGPSILRIQQVVRGDSAAYFCASSLGQGYNQPQHFGDGTRLSIL.

This rearrangement joins TRBV9 to TRBJ2-3; weak D call: TRBD1 (6 bases). The ends were cut back, 3 bases at V and 5 bases at J, with 10 bases in the middle. Germline V CDR1 and CDR2: SGDLS, YYNGEE. The CDR3 length is 13 residues. CDR3 residues: CASSARGLDTQYF. The CDR3 DNA sequence: TGTGCCAGCAGCGCGAGGGGGTTAGATACGCAGTATTTT.

The chain combines TRBV15 with TRBJ2-5; 11 nucleotides align to TRBD1. The CDR3 covers 16 residues. The V segment lost 3 bases and the J segment 5 bases; nucleotides outside the gene matches: 8. CDR1 is LNHNV and CDR2 is YYDKDF in the germline V gene (reference sequence). This CDR3 reads CATSSRTGGLWETQYF. The CDR3 region has the DNA TGTGCCACCAGCAGTAGGACAGGGGGCCTTTGGGAGACCCAGTACTTC.

The gene calls are TRBV5-4 and TRBJ2-7, with a weak D call TRBD1 (6 bases). CDR3 size: 13 residues. V lost 4 bases and J 4 bases, leaving 12 bases between the germline ends. Germline V gene data show CDR1 as SGHNT and CDR2 as YYREEE (reference sequence). CDR3 loop: CASSPPQGYEQYF. CDR3 DNA sequence: TGTGCCAGCAGCCCACCACAGGGATACGAGCAGTACTTC.